The rows below give T cell receptor beta chains drawn from one sample of a study of blood T cell repertoires in COVID-19. Sequencing used immunoSEQ multiplex PCR; TCRdb keeps in-frame clones, though not all of them. Seen here are 130,000 to 150,000 clones, around 83% observed once, and the top ten hold roughly 6.8%. The specimen was peripheral blood. The receptors originated from a woman aged 50 to 60 in a cohort sampled during active or convalescent COVID-19. Each CDR3 is given with its conserved first and last residue. The D gene is left open where the match is weak.

v_gene: TRBV10-1
d_gene: NA
j_gene: TRBJ2-2
CDR3aa: CASGRDSNTGELFF

v_gene: TRBV3-1/TRBV3-2
d_gene: TRBD1
j_gene: TRBJ1-4
CDR3aa: CASSPDRGSAPPEKLFF

v_gene: TRBV6-6
d_gene: NA
j_gene: TRBJ1-5
CDR3aa: CASSYDRGSNQPQHF

v_gene: TRBV19
d_gene: NA
j_gene: TRBJ2-1
CDR3aa: CASSFRGAASYNEQFF

v_gene: TRBV25-1
d_gene: NA
j_gene: TRBJ1-1
CDR3aa: CASSAPGSGINTEAFF

v_gene: TRBV7-2
d_gene: NA
j_gene: TRBJ1-2
CDR3aa: CASSLMQGGYGYTF

v_gene: TRBV6-5
d_gene: TRBD2
j_gene: TRBJ2-1
CDR3aa: CASSLSGTRHNEQFF

v_gene: TRBV6-4
d_gene: NA
j_gene: TRBJ1-2
CDR3aa: CASSPARVRGYGYTF

v_gene: TRBV7-8
d_gene: TRBD1
j_gene: TRBJ1-5
CDR3aa: CASSWGTGGRGQPQHF

v_gene: TRBV12-5
d_gene: NA
j_gene: TRBJ1-2
CDR3aa: CASGLVGQIYGYTF

v_gene: TRBV15
d_gene: NA
j_gene: TRBJ2-5
CDR3aa: CATSRDDLTQETQYF

v_gene: TRBV7-9
d_gene: NA
j_gene: TRBJ1-5
CDR3aa: CASSLVGDQPQHF

v_gene: TRBV6-5
d_gene: TRBD2
j_gene: TRBJ2-7
CDR3aa: CASSRGGDYEQYF

v_gene: TRBV5-4
d_gene: TRBD2
j_gene: TRBJ2-3
CDR3aa: CASSPFSGGAGTDTQYF

v_gene: TRBV19
d_gene: TRBD2
j_gene: TRBJ2-1
CDR3aa: CASKKLAGGHNEQFF

v_gene: TRBV6-2/TRBV6-3
d_gene: TRBD1
j_gene: TRBJ1-5
CDR3aa: CASSPGTEVNQPQHF

v_gene: TRBV5-1
d_gene: TRBD1
j_gene: TRBJ2-3
CDR3aa: CASSLVQGTDTQYF

v_gene: TRBV3-1/TRBV3-2
d_gene: NA
j_gene: TRBJ1-5
CDR3aa: CASSQGRGRNSNQPQHF

v_gene: TRBV5-6
d_gene: NA
j_gene: TRBJ2-7
CDR3aa: CASSGLHGTGFYEQYF

v_gene: TRBV15
d_gene: NA
j_gene: TRBJ1-1
CDR3aa: CATRGQRNTEAFF

v_gene: TRBV7-8
d_gene: TRBD1
j_gene: TRBJ2-2
CDR3aa: CASSWPYRGGTGELFF

v_gene: TRBV6-4
d_gene: TRBD2
j_gene: TRBJ2-3
CDR3aa: CASRGTSGGTDTQYF

v_gene: TRBV29-1
d_gene: TRBD1
j_gene: TRBJ1-2
CDR3aa: CSVTRGIDGYTF

v_gene: TRBV7-9
d_gene: NA
j_gene: TRBJ2-2
CDR3aa: CASSLYTGELFF

v_gene: TRBV15
d_gene: NA
j_gene: TRBJ1-1
CDR3aa: CATSREVAGMNTEAFF

v_gene: TRBV6-5
d_gene: NA
j_gene: TRBJ1-1
CDR3aa: CASSYGVQGSTEAFF

v_gene: TRBV30
d_gene: NA
j_gene: TRBJ1-1
CDR3aa: CAWSQNMNTEAFF

v_gene: TRBV14
d_gene: NA
j_gene: TRBJ1-1
CDR3aa: CASSWGRNTEAFF

v_gene: TRBV6-5
d_gene: TRBD2
j_gene: TRBJ2-7
CDR3aa: CASSTPGLDYEQYF

v_gene: TRBV19
d_gene: TRBD1
j_gene: TRBJ1-2
CDR3aa: CASSERAGTGYGYTF

v_gene: TRBV19
d_gene: NA
j_gene: TRBJ2-1
CDR3aa: CASSIGPGGAYNEQFF

v_gene: TRBV6-1
d_gene: TRBD1
j_gene: TRBJ2-2
CDR3aa: CASSAYRGRVSGELFF